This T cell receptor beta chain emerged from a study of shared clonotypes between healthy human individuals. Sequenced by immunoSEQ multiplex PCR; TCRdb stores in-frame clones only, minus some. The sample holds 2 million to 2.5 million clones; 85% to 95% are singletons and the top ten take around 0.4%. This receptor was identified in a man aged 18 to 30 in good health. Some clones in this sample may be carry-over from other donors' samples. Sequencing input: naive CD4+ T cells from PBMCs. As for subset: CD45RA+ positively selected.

In DNA, the CDR3 is TGTGCCAGCAGCCAAGTGGTCAGGGAAAGAGAGACCCAGTACTTC. Encoded protein: CASSQVVRERETQYF. This chain joins TRBV14 and TRBJ2-5; possibly TRBD1 for D (5 bases). Germline loops: CDR1 SGHDN, CDR2 FVKESK. The CDR3 runs to 15 residues. Trimming took 1 base from V and 4 from J, leaving 13 bases between them.